This is a list of T cell receptor beta chains from one sample in a study of CD8 T cells in ankylosing spondylitis. TCRdb re-derived calls from the 5' RACE reads in MiXCR, one entry per CDR3 protein. The sample carries about 420,000 distinct CDR3 sequences, about a fifth recorded once. Sequencing input: blood, either unsorted or a sorted T cell fraction (not recorded which). The origin of the receptors is a male donor with ankylosing spondylitis. CDR3s include the opening cysteine and the closing phenylalanine or tryptophan. Clone size is given for some rows only: seen once, a few or many times, or a class if the clone is expanded.

clone_size	v_call	j_call	cdr3_aa
-	TRBV6-1	TRBJ2-3	CASSDYRDMVTDTQYF
few	TRBV6-5	TRBJ2-1	CASSYSYEQFF
once	TRBV4-1	TRBJ2-2	CASSRGVAGGWDTGELFF
-	TRBV7-9	TRBJ1-4	CASSVRGTGDEKLFF
-	TRBV29-1	TRBJ2-3	CSVAPSGDTQYF
-	TRBV29-1	TRBJ1-1	CSVEDPRGTEAFF
-	TRBV12-3/TRBV12-4	TRBJ2-2	CAGRTSGNTGELFF
many	TRBV4-2	TRBJ1-2	CASSSPSGTGDGYTF
many	TRBV12-3/TRBV12-4	TRBJ2-5	CASSRGYGETQYF
-	TRBV20-1	TRBJ1-1	CSARRVGNTEAFF
few	TRBV20-1	TRBJ2-1	CSARPGTSGTNEQFF
-	TRBV5-5	TRBJ1-4	CASSEGYNEKLFF
few	TRBV12-3/TRBV12-4	TRBJ1-4	CASSLGSNRGAEKLFF
-	TRBV20-1	TRBJ2-1	CSAKEVRWENNEQFF
few	TRBV27	TRBJ1-4	CASAVLRFGANEKLFF
-	TRBV12-3/TRBV12-4	TRBJ2-1	CASSLVGYKGNEQFF
-	TRBV7-2	TRBJ2-1	CASSSPPVTYNEQFF
-	TRBV29-1	TRBJ2-4	CSVEVGGIQYF
-	TRBV9	TRBJ2-3	CASSVARGSGRDTQYF
once	TRBV5-1	TRBJ1-1	CASSFNPNTEAFF
few	TRBV5-6	TRBJ1-5	CASSLGVSGTTQPQHF
-	TRBV20-1	TRBJ2-3	CSAKTPGTSNTQYF
few	TRBV12-3/TRBV12-4	TRBJ1-4	CASSSRQGLGNEKLFF
few	TRBV7-9	TRBJ2-7	CASSSAGRPISYEQYF
-	TRBV5-1	TRBJ2-1	CASRRQGAKDNEQFF
few	TRBV14	TRBJ2-7	CASSQDIRTSGRIEQYF
few	TRBV5-1	TRBJ2-1	CASRARDSSSYNEQFF
-	TRBV5-1	TRBJ2-5	CASSRDSLGETQYF
many	TRBV28	TRBJ2-5	CASSLRGANPTQYF
once	TRBV11-3	TRBJ2-1	CASSPAGDGAFYNEQFF
few	TRBV6-1	TRBJ1-4	CASSPTGLREKLFF
few	TRBV10-3	TRBJ2-1	CAISESTRASGNEQFF
few	TRBV11-1	TRBJ2-1	CASSPVLAGGVSGHNEQFF
-	TRBV6-1	TRBJ1-1	CASTGTANTEAFF
once	TRBV7-3	TRBJ1-6	CASSFLAQGLGSPLHF
few	TRBV19	TRBJ1-5	CASSISWQPNQPQHF
few	TRBV5-1	TRBJ1-2	CASSQWTSGNGGYTF
once	TRBV7-2	TRBJ2-7	CASSLSGTGPHEQYF
-	TRBV10-3	TRBJ2-3	CAISSQTTDTQYF
few	TRBV6-2/TRBV6-3	TRBJ1-1	CASSDPGQGGTEAFF
few	TRBV24-1	TRBJ2-2	CATSETSGGTGELFF
few	TRBV4-1	TRBJ1-5	CASSQVHTNQPQHF
few	TRBV29-1	TRBJ1-4	CSVGEATNEKLFF
few	TRBV3-1	TRBJ1-1	CASSQIQKNTEAFF
few	TRBV9	TRBJ1-1	CASSVDGDPNTEAFF
many	TRBV7-9	TRBJ2-3	CASSSISGSTDTQYF
-	TRBV7-3	TRBJ2-5	CASSEGGGRETQYF
-	TRBV3-1	TRBJ2-7	CASSPLGPGGFGEQYF